This T cell receptor beta chain derives from a study of T cell repertoires and leukemia-associated antigens (dated by TCRdb to between 2018 and 2021). For the wider study: Each sample yielded about 5.1 to 7 million read pairs and roughly 3.3 to 5.0 million effective reads, about 16 million effective reads overall.

As a first step, the CD3+ T cells were left to rest overnight in RPMI 1640 lacking fetal bovine serum, at around 2.4 million cells/mL. CD3+ T cells were isolated from PBMCs with MACS immunomagnetic beads following the manufacturer's instructions. A word on this clonotype: No antigen is known for it. The junction shows a germline mismatch at one end, possibly a read error.

Total RNA was extracted from the cultured T cells using TRIzol reagent. 5' rapid amplification of cDNA ends (5'RACE) was the method used to amplify TCRbeta libraries from the RNA. Library concentration and integrity were checked with Qubit, an Agilent instrument, and quantitative PCR before sequencing. A commercial service provider sequenced the qualified libraries on Illumina HiSeq or MiSeq. In the authors' own workflow: TCR sequences in each sample were identified with MiXCR version 1.8.2. For a clone to be considered qualified, a CDR3 longer than four amino acids, an in-frame nucleotide length, and the absence of a stop codon were required. An effective read was defined as a read containing the complete CDR3 structure. Expanded clones were validated by RT-PCR with 24 Vbeta primers, GeneScan spectratyping, and Sanger sequencing. Starting from the raw public reads, TCRdb applied fastp trimming at Q25, assembled clones with MiXCR and retained in-frame beta chains. Every CDR3 protein is listed once, alongside the most common genes and DNA of its rows. The authors' filters were not applied to this entry. The sample table records 9,000 to 15,000 distinct CDR3 sequences; under 50% of these occur just once. The leading ten clones occupy about a third of the sample.

General findings and caveats noted by the study authors: Numbers of Vbeta genes (roughly 63), Jbeta genes (around 13), VDJ rearrangements and unique CDR3s did not differ significantly among the four groups. Antigen specificity and function of the expanded clones were not tested directly and required further investigation.

The material sequenced was CD3+ T cells sorted from blood and cultured. The source is a female donor in good health.

CDR3 sequence: CASSLGQGGNYGCTF. The DNA is TGCGCCAGCAGTTTGGGACAGGGTGGTAACTATGGCTGCACCTTC. Recombination connected TRBV5-1 to TRBJ1-2; 9 bases in between match TRBD1. The CDR3, from cysteine to phenylalanine, totals 15 residues. Only the CDR3 part of the read is kept: 45 bases, read in frame from the first base. The germline V gene yields SGHRS for CDR1 and YFSETQ for CDR2.